Following are 18 T cell receptor beta chains from one sample sequenced in a study of blood T cell repertoires in COVID-19. The assay was immunoSEQ multiplex PCR, and TCRdb's table has in-frame clones only and misses some. This sample has approximately 360,000 clones; roughly four fifths occur once, and the top ten carry about 4.9%. Material: PBMCs or T cells enriched from blood (not recorded which). These receptors were collected from a woman aged 50 to 65 who had recovered from COVID-19.

This clone was observed a few times. The CDR3 sequence: CASSETPGPRGYGYTF. The DNA for the CDR3 is TGTGCCAGCAGCGAGACCCCGGGCCCCAGAGGGTATGGCTACACCTTC. The V gene is TRBV9, the J gene TRBJ1-2; no reliable D call. Deletions cut 3 bases from V and 5 bases from J, with 20 bases between. Germline V CDR1 and CDR2: SGDLS, YYNGEE. The CDR3 runs to 16 residues.

CDR3 DNA sequence: TGTGCCAGCAGCCAAACAGATGGACAGGGTGTCTACGAGCAGTACTTC. Protein: CASSQTDGQGVYEQYF. The gene calls are TRBV3-1 (or the pseudogene TRBV3-2) and TRBJ2-7, with 8 bases fitting TRBD1. Germline V gene sequence: CDR1 LGHDT, CDR2 YNNKEL (reference sequence). The CDR3 runs 16 residues. V trimming: 2 bases; J trimming: 3 bases; junction bases outside the gene matches: 9.

The V gene is TRBV13, the J gene TRBJ1-1, with D perhaps matching TRBD1 (5 bases). V was pared by 5 bases and J by 8 bases, with 15 bases between. CDR1 and CDR2 from the germline V gene are PRHDT and FYEKMQ (reference sequence). The CDR3 runs 13 residues. As DNA, the CDR3 is TGTGCCAGCAGCCTCCGACAGTCTAAGGAAGCTTTCTTT. Its protein is CASSLRQSKEAFF.

This sequence joins TRBV5-1 and TRBJ2-6, with D possibly TRBD2 on 6 matching bases. Germline V gene sequence: CDR1 SGHRS, CDR2 YFSETQ. The CDR3 has 17 amino acids. With 4 bases removed from V and 0 bases from J, the gap between germline ends came to 14 bases. The DNA for the CDR3 is TGCGCCAGCAGCGCACCGGGACTCCTCTCTGGGGCCAACGTCCTGACTTTC. Its translation: CASSAPGLLSGANVLTF. Using reference TRBV5-1 and TRBJ2-6 for the parts outside the CDR3, the full variable domain is KAGVTQTPRYLIKTRGQQVTLSCSPISGHRSVSWYQQTPGQGLQFLFEYFSETQRNKGNFPGRFSGRQFSNSRSEMNVSTLELGDSALYLCASSAPGLLSGANVLTFGAGSRLTVL.

This clone was counted at least ten times. Other DNA variants within this sample encode the same CDR3. The chain is built from TRBV19 and TRBJ1-5, with 9 bases fitting TRBD1. J gave up 6 bases and V 5 bases, and 8 bases lay outside the gene matches. Germline V gene lookup returns CDR1 LNHDA and CDR2 SQIVND (reference sequence). This CDR3 comprises 15 residues. This CDR3 is CASSLGQGSSQPQHF. The CDR3 nucleotides read TGTGCCAGTAGTCTGGGACAGGGTTCTAGTCAGCCCCAGCATTTT.

This CDR3 is CASSMARSNSPLHF. CDR3 DNA: TGTGCCAGTAGTATGGCACGGAGCAATTCACCCCTCCACTTT. This rearrangement joins TRBV19 to TRBJ1-6; D gene unclear. This CDR3 has 14 amino acids. The V gene lost 3 bases and the J gene lost 7 bases, with 10 bases spanning the gap. CDR1 and CDR2 (germline): LNHDA, SQIVND (reference sequence).

Remarks on this clone: The sample holds other DNA sequences that translate to the same CDR3. J is TRBJ1-2 and V is TRBV12-3 or TRBV12-4, with D perhaps TRBD1 (6 bases). Trimming left V 5 bases short and J 4 bases short, with 11 bases between. The CDR3 is 13 amino acids. The CDR3 region has the DNA TGTGCCAGCAGTCCCGGACAGTCCTATGGCTACACCTTC. It specifies CASSPGQSYGYTF.

This clone came up a few times. V is TRBV19 and J is TRBJ2-1; D may be TRBD1 (6 bases). This CDR3 is 14 amino acids long. Germline lookup yields CDR1 LNHDA and CDR2 SQIVND (reference sequence). Trimming cost V 3 bases and J 11 bases, with 17 bases left between them. The CDR3 loop is CASSMQGGFGKQFF. CDR3 nucleotides: TGTGCCAGTAGTATGCAAGGGGGATTCGGGAAGCAGTTCTTC.

The chain combines TRBV6-1 with TRBJ1-5, with D possibly matching TRBD1 (5 bases). The CDR3 spans 15 residues. The germline V gene has CDR1 MNHNS and CDR2 SASEGT. With 3 bases removed from V and 1 base from J, the gap between germline ends came to 10 bases. CDR3 sequence (DNA): TGTGCCAGCAGTGAGGCAGGGAAAAGCAATCAGCCCCAGCATTTT. It translates to CASSEAGKSNQPQHF.

This clone was detected only once. The chain uses TRBV18 and TRBJ2-3; 9 nucleotides align to TRBD2. The length of the CDR3 is 18 residues. With V trimmed by 0 bases and J by 1 base, 8 bases remained unmatched. CDR1 and CDR2 from the germline V gene are KGHSH and LQKENI. The CDR3 protein is CASSPPRLAGSGTDTQYF. The CDR3 DNA sequence: TGTGCCAGCTCACCACCCCGGCTAGCGGGGTCCGGCACAGATACGCAGTATTTT. The full variable domain, its missing parts supplied by reference TRBV18 and TRBJ2-3, is NAGVMQNPRHLVRRRGQEARLRCSPMKGHSHVYWYRQLPEEGLKFMVYLQKENIIDESGMPKERFSAEFPKEGPSILRIQQVVRGDSAAYFCASSPPRLAGSGTDTQYFGPGTRLTVL.

The chain couples TRBV19 to TRBJ2-7; TRBD2 is a possible D gene (5 bases). Germline assignment: CDR1 LNHDA and CDR2 SQIVND (reference sequence). The CDR3 length is 17 residues. Trimming pared 5 bases from V and 2 bases from J, leaving 22 bases between. CDR3 sequence (DNA): TGTGCCAGTAGTTTTCGACGGGTTAGCGTTGAACCCTACGAGCAGTACTTC. It yields the protein CASSFRRVSVEPYEQYF.

This clone was detected ten times or more. This chain joins TRBV18 and TRBJ2-7, with 9 bases that match TRBD1. This CDR3 has 15 amino acids. Germline CDR1 KGHSH, CDR2 LQKENI. Trimming cost V 3 bases and J 6 bases; bases outside gene matches: 9. The CDR3 here is CASSPISDRGIEQYF. In DNA form, the CDR3 reads TGTGCCAGCTCACCGATCTCGGACAGGGGAATCGAGCAGTACTTC.

The rearrangement links TRBV27 to TRBJ2-7; D is ambiguous. This CDR3 is built from 13 residues. Trimming stripped 8 bases from V and 0 bases from J, with 11 bases between. Germline CDR1 MNHEY, CDR2 SMNVEV (reference sequence). CDR3 protein: CASGTLSSYEQYF. CDR3 bases: TGTGCCAGCGGTACCCTGAGCTCCTACGAGCAGTACTTC.

The V gene is TRBV3-1 (or the pseudogene TRBV3-2), the J gene TRBJ2-1; the D gene is possibly TRBD2 (6 bases). In germline, CDR1 is LGHDT, CDR2 YNNKEL (reference sequence). The ends were cut back, 4 bases at V and 2 bases at J, with 15 bases in the middle. The CDR3 totals 16 residues. The CDR3 sequence: CASSLSGSGAYNEQFF. Here the CDR3 DNA reads TGTGCCAGCAGCCTCTCCGGGTCGGGGGCCTACAATGAGCAGTTCTTC.

The chain couples TRBV7-6 to TRBJ2-2; 11 bases match TRBD1. The CDR3 spans 18 residues. V gave up 1 base and J gave up 4 bases; unmatched junction bases: 8. CDR1 and CDR2 from the germline V gene are SGHVS and FNYEAQ. CDR3 residues: CASSLVVGQGASTGELFF. The CDR3 nucleotides are TGTGCCAGCAGCTTAGTGGTCGGACAGGGGGCCTCCACCGGGGAGCTGTTTTTT. The variable domain in full, completed from reference TRBV7-6 and TRBJ2-2, reads GAGVSQSPRYKVTKRGQDVALRCDPISGHVSLYWYRQALGQGPEFLTYFNYEAQQDKSGLPNDRFSAERPEGSISTLTIQRTEQRDSAMYRCASSLVVGQGASTGELFFGEGSRLTVL.

The table lists this clone with a few counts. The chain links TRBV7-2 to TRBJ2-7; D is possibly TRBD2 (7 bases). CDR1 and CDR2 (germline): SGHTA, FQGNSA. Trimming removed 4 bases at V and 3 bases at J, with 16 bases between. CDR3 length equals 15 residues. The CDR3 loop is CASSWGGHGNYEQYF. CDR3 DNA sequence: TGTGCCAGCAGCTGGGGGGGACATGGGAACTACGAGCAGTACTTC.

The rearrangement joins TRBV7-3 to TRBJ2-2; the D is unclear. The V and J ends lost 5 bases and 4 bases respectively, with 11 bases between them. Germline CDR1 reads SGHTA; CDR2 reads FQGTGA. This CDR3 comprises 14 residues. The CDR3 sequence is CASSLLISTGELFF. CDR3 coding DNA: TGTGCCAGCAGCCTACTAATATCCACCGGGGAGCTGTTTTTT.

The CDR3, as DNA: TGTGCCAGCAGCTCCTCGCCGGGAAACTCTGGAAACACCATATATTTT. Translating it yields CASSSSPGNSGNTIYF. The genes are TRBV11-3 and TRBJ1-3; unclear D gene. The CDR3 consists of 16 residues. In germline, CDR1 is SGHNT, CDR2 YENEEA. V gave up 4 bases and J gave up 0 bases, with 13 bases separating them.